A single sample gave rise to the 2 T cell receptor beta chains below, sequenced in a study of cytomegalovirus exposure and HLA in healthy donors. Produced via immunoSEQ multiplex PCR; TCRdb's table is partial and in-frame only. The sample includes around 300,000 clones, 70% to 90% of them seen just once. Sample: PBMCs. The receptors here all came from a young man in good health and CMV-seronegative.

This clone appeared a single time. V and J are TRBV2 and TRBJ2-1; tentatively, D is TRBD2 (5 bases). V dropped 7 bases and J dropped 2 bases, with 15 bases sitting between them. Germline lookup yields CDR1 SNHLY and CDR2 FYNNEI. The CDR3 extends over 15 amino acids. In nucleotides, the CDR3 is TGTGCCAGCACGAGGGTCGGAGGCACCTACAATGAGCAGTTCTTC. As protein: CASTRVGGTYNEQFF.

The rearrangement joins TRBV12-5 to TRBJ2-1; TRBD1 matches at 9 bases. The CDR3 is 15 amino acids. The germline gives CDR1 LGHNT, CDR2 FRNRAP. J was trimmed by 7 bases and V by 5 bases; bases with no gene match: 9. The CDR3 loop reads CASGMGRDRENEQFF. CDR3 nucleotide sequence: TGTGCTAGTGGTATGGGCCGGGACAGGGAAAATGAGCAGTTCTTC. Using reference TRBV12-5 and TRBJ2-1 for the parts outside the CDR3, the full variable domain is DARVTQTPRHKVTEMGQEVTMRCQPILGHNTVFWYRQTMMQGLELLAYFRNRAPLDDSGMPKDRFSAEMPDATLATLKIQPSEPRDSAVYFCASGMGRDRENEQFFGPGTRLTVL.